The rows below give T cell receptor beta chains drawn from one sample of a study of cytomegalovirus exposure and HLA in healthy donors. Here immunoSEQ multiplex PCR was the method, and the copy in TCRdb shows in-frame clones only, minus some. Of 100,000 or so clones detected, about two thirds appear once; the ten largest clones hold 2% to 2.5%. Specimen: PBMCs. These receptors all come from a man aged 50-59 years in good health and CMV-seronegative. The CDR3 runs from the conserved cysteine through the conserved F or W. Each record gives: clone size, J gene, D gene, V gene, CDR3 DNA, CDR3 protein. A D gene is named only where the DNA matches it firmly. Part of the rows lack a size; the others show once, few, many or a class for expanded clones.

few	TRBJ2-1	.	TRBV14	TGTGCCAGCAGCCAACCCCCGGGGGGCCGGGGGCACAATGAGCAGTTCTTC	CASSQPPGGRGHNEQFF
few	TRBJ2-4	.	TRBV25-1	TGTGCCAGCGGCCAAGGGGACATTCAGTACTTC	CASGQGDIQYF
.	TRBJ1-2	TRBD1	TRBV6-5	TGTGCCAGCAGTTTACGCCGGGACAGGGACTGGGGCTACACCTTC	CASSLRRDRDWGYTF
once	TRBJ2-7	.	TRBV6-1	TGTGCCAGCAGTGCCCCAAGGAAGGGGACCTACGAGCAGTACTTC	CASSAPRKGTYEQYF
.	TRBJ1-1	.	TRBV19	TGTGCCAGTAGTCAGAACACTGAAGCTTTCTTT	CASSQNTEAFF
.	TRBJ1-1	.	TRBV5-5	TGTGCCAGCAGCTTGGATATCGACACTGAAGCTTTCTTT	CASSLDIDTEAFF
few	TRBJ1-1	TRBD1	TRBV18	TGTGCCAGCTCACCAGGACAGGGAGTGCGCACTGAAGCTTTCTTT	CASSPGQGVRTEAFF
few	TRBJ2-2	TRBD2	TRBV7-6	TGTGCCAGCAGCACTGGACTAGCGGGGGGCTCCGGGGAGCTGTTTTTT	CASSTGLAGGSGELFF
.	TRBJ2-1	.	TRBV7-9	TGTGCCAGCAGCTTAATAGGGAGAAACAATGAGCAGTTCTTC	CASSLIGRNNEQFF
few	TRBJ1-4	.	TRBV27	TGTGCCAGCAGTCCCAAACAGGGTATAAGTGAAAAACTGTTTTTT	CASSPKQGISEKLFF
.	TRBJ2-3	.	TRBV21-1	TGTGCCAGCATTTATACGGGGGGCACAGATACGCAGTATTTT	CASIYTGGTDTQYF
.	TRBJ2-1	.	TRBV6-6	TGTGCCAGCAGTCTCGCCGCGGAGGCAGGTGAGCAGTTCTTC	CASSLAAEAGEQFF
.	TRBJ1-1	.	TRBV5-1	TGCGCCAGCAGCTGGAGGCAGACAGGTTCTGAAGCTTTCTTT	CASSWRQTGSEAFF
few	TRBJ2-1	.	TRBV6-1	TGTGCCAGCAGAAGACAGGACCCCAATGAGCAGTTCTTC	CASRRQDPNEQFF
.	TRBJ1-5	TRBD1	TRBV5-1	TGCGCCAGCAGCTTCGACCAGGGGGCCAGCAATCAGCCCCAGCATTTT	CASSFDQGASNQPQHF
.	TRBJ2-7	.	TRBV19	TGTGCCAGTAGTCCGGACATCTACTACGAGCAGTACTTC	CASSPDIYYEQYF
.	TRBJ2-3	.	TRBV28	TGTGCCACCAGGGGGGCGCCGGACACAGATACGCAGTATTTT	CATRGAPDTDTQYF
.	TRBJ2-7	.	TRBV28	TGTGCCAGCAGTTTAGCAGGGGTCATGAGGTACGAGCAGTACTTC	CASSLAGVMRYEQYF
.	TRBJ1-4	TRBD1	TRBV5-5	TGTGCCAGCAGCTTAGGACAGGGCGAGTGGGAAAAACTGTTTTTT	CASSLGQGEWEKLFF
.	TRBJ1-1	.	TRBV29-1	TGCAGCGTTCGATTGGGGGGGCGGGGTGAAGCTTTCTTT	CSVRLGGRGEAFF
.	TRBJ1-2	TRBD1	TRBV28	TGTGCCAGCAGCAGACAACCGGGACAGAAAGACTATGGCTACACCTTC	CASSRQPGQKDYGYTF
.	TRBJ2-3	TRBD1	TRBV11-2	TGTGCCAGCAGCTTGCGACAGGGCGGGGATACGCAGTATTTT	CASSLRQGGDTQYF
.	TRBJ1-5	.	TRBV28	TGTGCCAGCAGCAAGGGCGGGAGCCGTCAGCCCCAGCATTTT	CASSKGGSRQPQHF
.	TRBJ2-1	.	TRBV5-1	TGCGCCAGCAGCCGACGTACTAGCATCGATGAGCAGTTCTTC	CASSRRTSIDEQFF
.	TRBJ1-4	.	TRBV6-1	TGTGCCAGCAGGGAAGACAGAAAACTGTTTTTT	CASREDRKLFF
.	TRBJ2-7	.	TRBV2	TGTGCCAGCACGCCAGACCGGACTCCAGCTTACGAGCAGTACTTC	CASTPDRTPAYEQYF
few	TRBJ2-1	TRBD2	TRBV27	TGTGCCAGCAGACCAATAGCGGGGGGTACCGATGAGCAGTTCTTC	CASRPIAGGTDEQFF
.	TRBJ2-1	.	TRBV10-3	TGTGCCAGCACCCCCGAGAGCGGCCATGAGCAGTTCTTC	CASTPESGHEQFF
.	TRBJ2-1	TRBD2	TRBV28	TGTGCCAGCAGTTGGGGACTAGCGGGATGGAATGAGCAGTTCTTC	CASSWGLAGWNEQFF
once	TRBJ1-6	.	TRBV7-2	TGTGCCAGCAGCCCCCATCAGTCACCCCTCCACTTT	CASSPHQSPLHF
.	TRBJ1-2	.	TRBV19	TGTGCCAGTAGTATAGCAGGGAACTATGGCTACACCTTC	CASSIAGNYGYTF
.	TRBJ2-7	TRBD2	TRBV5-1	TGCGCCAGCAGCGGACTCTCGGGGGGTGACCCCTACGAGCAGTACTTC	CASSGLSGGDPYEQYF